A single sample is the source of the 29 T cell receptor beta chains below, sequenced in a study of blood T cell repertoires in COVID-19. Sequencing used immunoSEQ multiplex PCR; TCRdb keeps in-frame clones, though not all of them. Found here are 150,000 to 200,000 clones, about 86% of them singletons; the top ten hold roughly 9.1%. Sample: peripheral blood. Every receptor here comes from a man aged 45-65 years with active or convalescent COVID-19.

This clone was seen a few times. This chain links TRBV10-1 with TRBJ2-7, with 11 bases identical to TRBD2. This CDR3 region has 14 residues. Germline V gene data show CDR1 as WNHNN and CDR2 as SYGVQD (reference sequence). Trimming removed 2 bases from V and 4 bases from J; junction bases left unmatched: 1. The CDR3 nucleotides read TGCGCCAGCAGTGAGACTAGCGGGAGATACGAGCAGTACTTC. This codes for CASSETSGRYEQYF.

The chain links TRBV19 to TRBJ2-6, with D perhaps matching TRBD1 (5 bases). Germline V gives CDR1 LNHDA, CDR2 SQIVND (reference sequence). V lost 5 bases and J 0 bases, leaving 8 bases between the germline ends. The CDR3 totals 15 residues. The chain's CDR3 is CASSETGSGANVLTF. Here the CDR3 DNA reads TGTGCCAGTAGTGAAACAGGCTCTGGGGCCAACGTCCTGACTTTC. Supplemented by reference TRBV19 and TRBJ2-6, the full variable domain reads DGGITQSPKYLFRKEGQNVTLSCEQNLNHDAMYWYRQDPGQGLRLIYYSQIVNDFQKGDIAEGYSVSREKKESFPLTVTSAQKNPTAFYLCASSETGSGANVLTFGAGSRLTVL.

The chain recombines TRBV19 with TRBJ2-5, with 11 bases matching TRBD2. CDR1 and CDR2 from the germline V gene are LNHDA and SQIVND (reference sequence). The V gene end was trimmed by 4 bases and the J gene end by 3 bases; junction bases not matched to a gene: 4. The CDR3 spans 15 residues. The DNA of the CDR3 is TGTGCCAGTAGTAGATCTAGCGGGAGGAAAGAGACCCAGTACTTC. It specifies CASSRSSGRKETQYF.

CDR3 nucleotide sequence: TGTGCCAGCAGTTTAAGTGTCAGAAATAATTCACCCCTCCACTTT. It encodes CASSLSVRNNSPLHF. The rearrangement links TRBV28 to TRBJ1-6; D gene uncertain. The V end lost 2 bases, the J end lost 5 bases, and 10 bases lay between the germline ends. Germline V gene data show CDR1 as MDHEN and CDR2 as SYDVKM. CDR3 length: 15 amino acids. The entire variable domain, with the rest obtained from reference TRBV28 and TRBJ1-6, is as follows: DVKVTQSSRYLVKRTGEKVFLECVQDMDHENMFWYRQDPGLGLRLIYFSYDVKMKEKGDIPEGYSVSREKKERFSLILESASTNQTSMYLCASSLSVRNNSPLHFGNGTRLTVT.

V gene TRBV12-3 or TRBV12-4 combines with J gene TRBJ1-1; unclear D gene. V gave up 3 bases and J gave up 8 bases, with 7 bases separating them. This CDR3 has 11 residues. DNA for the CDR3: TGTGCCAGCAGTTTCGGAGTCGAAGCTTTCTTT. Translated, it gives CASSFGVEAFF.

The J gene is TRBJ2-7, the V gene TRBV27; 8 nucleotides align to TRBD1. CDR3 length equals 17 residues. Looked up from germline, CDR1 is MNHEY and CDR2 is SMNVEV (reference sequence). Trimming removed 4 bases from V and 2 bases from J; junction bases left unmatched: 13. For the CDR3, the DNA is TGTGCCAGCAGTTCTTCAAGCGGACAGGGTGGAGCCTACGAGCAGTACTTC. It specifies CASSSSSGQGGAYEQYF.

The gene calls are TRBV7-3 and TRBJ2-7; 14 bases map to TRBD2. The CDR3 is made up of 15 amino acids. Losses at the gene ends were 0 bases for V and 7 bases for J; bases not matched to a gene: 2. Germline CDR1 reads SGHTA; CDR2 reads FQGTGA. The CDR3 DNA reads TGTGCCAGCAGCTTAACGGGACTAGCGGGAGTTGAGCAGTACTTC. Protein sequence: CASSLTGLAGVEQYF.

The chain is built from TRBV7-6 and TRBJ1-1, with D tentatively TRBD1 (5 bases). The CDR3 covers 14 residues. Germline CDR1 reads SGHVS; CDR2 reads FNYEAQ. Trimming stripped 7 bases from V and 1 base from J, with 13 bases between. The DNA of the CDR3 is TGTGCCAGCACCCCTGGGGCAGAGAACACTGAAGCTTTCTTT. Its translation: CASTPGAENTEAFF. Supplemented by reference TRBV7-6 and TRBJ1-1, the full variable domain reads GAGVSQSPRYKVTKRGQDVALRCDPISGHVSLYWYRQALGQGPEFLTYFNYEAQQDKSGLPNDRFSAERPEGSISTLTIQRTEQRDSAMYRCASTPGAENTEAFFGQGTRLTVV.

This chain connects TRBV2 to TRBJ1-1, with D tentatively TRBD1 (6 bases). In germline, CDR1 is SNHLY, CDR2 FYNNEI. CDR3 length: 12 residues. Trimming removed 8 bases from V and 5 bases from J, with 12 bases in between. CDR3 sequence (DNA): TGTGCCAGCCACATAGGGGGTACTGAAGCTTTCTTT. This translates into CASHIGGTEAFF.

DNA of the CDR3: TGTGCCACCACCCGAGGGACAGGGTTTTACACTGAAGCTTTCTTT. It specifies CATTRGTGFYTEAFF. The genes are TRBV6-5 and TRBJ1-1; 9 bases align to TRBD1. CDR3 length equals 15 residues. V lost 10 bases, J lost 3 bases, and 12 bases stayed unmatched. In germline, CDR1 is MNHEY, CDR2 SVGAGI.

The rearrangement uses TRBV3-1 (or the pseudogene TRBV3-2) and TRBJ1-2; D gene ambiguous. V was pared by 0 bases and J by 2 bases, with 7 bases between. This CDR3 contains 14 residues. CDR1 LGHDT and CDR2 YNNKEL come from the germline V gene (reference sequence). For the CDR3, the DNA is TGTGCCAGCAGCCAAGATTACGGGAACTATGGCTACACCTTC. It yields the protein CASSQDYGNYGYTF.

The chain combines TRBV2 with TRBJ1-2; 7 nucleotides line up with TRBD1. Trimming at V came to 10 bases and at J to 8 bases, leaving 10 bases not matched to a gene. The germline V gene has CDR1 SNHLY and CDR2 FYNNEI. This CDR3 contains 12 residues. The CDR3 sequence: CAIKTGMRGYTF. The CDR3 bases are TGTGCCATCAAGACAGGGATGCGGGGCTACACCTTC.

CDR3 nucleotides: TGTGCCAGCAGTGATACACCACCCTACGAGCAGTACTTC. It is translated as CASSDTPPYEQYF. The chain carries TRBV2 and TRBJ2-7; D is uncertain. There are 13 residues in the CDR3. V lost 3 bases and J 2 bases, leaving 8 bases between the germline ends. Looked up from germline, CDR1 is SNHLY and CDR2 is FYNNEI.

The chain employs TRBV20-1 and TRBJ2-2; TRBD2 is a possible D gene (5 bases). In germline, CDR1 is DFQATT, CDR2 SNEGSKA (reference sequence). Deletions cut 3 bases from V and 1 base from J, with 12 bases between. This CDR3 has 15 residues. For the CDR3, the DNA is TGCAGTGCTAGTCTCGGAGGATGGAACACCGGGGAGCTGTTTTTT. As protein: CSASLGGWNTGELFF.

This chain uses TRBV23-1 with TRBJ2-6; 7 bases line up with TRBD1. TRBV23-1 is sorted into the ORF group, with uncertain function. The V segment lost 2 bases and the J segment 0 bases; nucleotides outside the gene matches: 4. The CDR3 is made up of 17 amino acids. The CDR3 loop reads CASSQGTESSGANVLTF. The CDR3 coding sequence is TGCGCCAGCAGTCAAGGGACAGAGAGCTCTGGGGCCAACGTCCTGACTTTC.

The gene calls are TRBV4-3 and TRBJ1-2, with TRBD1 matching 9 bases. V gave up 2 bases and J gave up 8 bases; unmatched junction bases: 3. The CDR3 contains 13 residues. Per germline, CDR1 LGHNA and CDR2 YSLEER. This chain's CDR3 is CASSQPGQGGYTF. The CDR3 DNA follows: TGCGCCAGCAGCCAACCGGGACAGGGAGGCTACACCTTC.

This chain connects TRBV7-2 to TRBJ1-1, with 7 bases aligning to TRBD1. CDR3 size: 14 residues. CDR1 SGHTA and CDR2 FQGNSA come from the germline V gene. The V segment lost 5 bases and the J segment 4 bases; nucleotides outside the gene matches: 7. CDR3 loop: CASSSTRGSTEAFF. As DNA, the CDR3 is TGTGCCAGCAGCAGCACCAGGGGGAGCACTGAAGCTTTCTTT.

V is TRBV7-9 and J is TRBJ1-5; the D gene is possibly TRBD1 (6 bases). Germline V gene sequence: CDR1 SEHNR, CDR2 FQNEAQ (reference sequence). The CDR3 has 15 amino acids. V shed 4 bases and J shed 0 bases, with 10 bases lying between them. CDR3 amino acids: CASSSGQFSNQPQHF. As DNA, the CDR3 is TGTGCCAGCAGCTCCGGACAGTTTAGCAATCAGCCCCAGCATTTT. Combining the CDR3 with reference TRBV7-9 and TRBJ1-5 gives the whole variable domain DTGVSQNPRHKITKRGQNVTFRCDPISEHNRLYWYRQTLGQGPEFLTYFQNEAQLEKSRLLSDRFSAERPKGSFSTLEIQRTEQGDSAMYLCASSSGQFSNQPQHFGDGTRLSIL.

This clone was recorded only once. The chain joins TRBV15 to TRBJ1-2; D gene ambiguous. From germline, CDR1 is LNHNV and CDR2 YYDKDF (reference sequence). The V gene lost 1 base and the J gene lost 6 bases, with 15 bases spanning the gap. There are 15 residues in the CDR3. The CDR3 reads CATSRVPSIGDGYTF. For the CDR3, the DNA is TGTGCCACCAGCAGAGTCCCCAGCATCGGGGATGGCTACACCTTC.

This rearrangement joins TRBV4-1 to TRBJ1-6; D may be TRBD1 (6 bases). The CDR3 is 15 amino acids. V gave up 1 base and J gave up 8 bases, with 12 bases separating them. Germline assignment: CDR1 MGHRA and CDR2 YSYEKL. The CDR3 here is CASSQGYRADSPLHF. The DNA of the CDR3 is TGCGCCAGCAGCCAAGGGTACAGGGCGGATTCACCCCTCCACTTT.

This clone was detected only a few times. The chain combines TRBV7-7 with TRBJ2-2; 7 bases are shared with TRBD1. CDR3 size: 15 residues. Trimming at V came to 6 bases and at J to 1 base, leaving 5 bases not matched to a gene. Looked up from germline, CDR1 is SSHAT and CDR2 is FNYEAQ (reference sequence). CDR3 in amino acids: CASRAGTVNTGELFF. The CDR3 region has the DNA TGTGCCAGCAGGGCCGGGACAGTGAACACCGGGGAGCTGTTTTTT. The full variable domain, its missing parts supplied by reference TRBV7-7 and TRBJ2-2, is GAGVSQSPRYKVTKRGQDVTLRCDPISSHATLYWYQQALGQGPEFLTYFNYEAQPDKSGLPSDRFSAERPEGSISTLTIQRTEQRDSAMYRCASRAGTVNTGELFFGEGSRLTVL.

The chain carries TRBV7-3 and TRBJ1-1; maybe TRBD1 (5 bases). Trimming cost V 3 bases and J 1 base, with 6 bases left between them. The CDR3 runs to 13 residues. The germline CDR1 and CDR2 sequences are SGHTA and FQGTGA. The CDR3 DNA follows: TGTGCCAGCAGCTTGACAGAGAACACTGAAGCTTTCTTT. Translation: CASSLTENTEAFF.

V and J are TRBV3-1 (or the pseudogene TRBV3-2) and TRBJ2-7, with a tentative D call TRBD2 (6 bases). V shed 0 bases and J shed 4 bases, with 7 bases lying between them. Per germline, CDR1 LGHDT and CDR2 YNNKEL (reference sequence). The CDR3 extends over 13 amino acids. The CDR3: CASSQEEGYEQYF. The CDR3 DNA follows: TGTGCCAGCAGCCAAGAGGAGGGGTACGAGCAGTACTTC.

The chain couples TRBV9 to TRBJ1-4; D remains unclear. V lost 3 bases, J lost 5 bases, and 17 bases lay in between. The CDR3 runs 16 residues. Looked up from germline, CDR1 is SGDLS and CDR2 is YYNGEE. The CDR3, as DNA: TGTGCCAGCAGCGGCTCCCCGATCGTGCAGAATGAAAAACTGTTTTTT. It translates to CASSGSPIVQNEKLFF.

V is TRBV4-3 and J is TRBJ2-1, with D perhaps TRBD1 (5 bases). Germline V lookup: CDR1 LGHNA, CDR2 YSLEER. This CDR3 is 11 amino acids long. Trimming cost V 0 bases and J 13 bases, with 7 bases left between them. The CDR3 region has the DNA TGCGCCAGCAGCCAAGACAGGGTTCAGTTCTTC. Translating it yields CASSQDRVQFF.

The chain couples TRBV6-1 to TRBJ1-5, with unresolved D. V lost 2 bases, J lost 4 bases, and 6 bases lay in between. The CDR3 runs to 13 residues. Germline V gives CDR1 MNHNS, CDR2 SASEGT. The CDR3 protein is CASSERENQPQHF. CDR3 coding DNA: TGTGCCAGCAGTGAAAGGGAGAATCAGCCCCAGCATTTT.

V is TRBV27 and J is TRBJ1-2, with 7 bases aligning to TRBD1. From germline, CDR1 is MNHEY and CDR2 SMNVEV (reference sequence). The length of the CDR3 is 19 residues. The junction had 21 bases not matched to a gene; V was cut back by 6 bases and J by 2 bases. CDR3 coding DNA: TGTGCCAGCAGCCCCAATAGTCCAGGGGGACCAATACCAAACTATGGCTACACCTTC. Encoded protein: CASSPNSPGGPIPNYGYTF.

The chain couples TRBV6-2 or TRBV6-3 to TRBJ2-7; 15 nucleotides line up with TRBD2. With 5 bases clipped from V and 4 bases from J, the junction kept 3 bases outside the gene matches. This CDR3 region has 15 residues. Germline V gene data show CDR1 as MNHEY and CDR2 as SVGEGT. The CDR3 sequence is CASSGLAGGKYEQYF. CDR3 nucleotides: TGTGCCAGCAGTGGACTAGCGGGAGGGAAGTACGAGCAGTACTTC.

The J gene is TRBJ2-3, the V gene TRBV10-3, with 10 nucleotides matching TRBD2. Germline CDR1 ENHRY, CDR2 SYGVKD. This CDR3 spans 15 amino acids. The ends lost 4 bases at V and 1 base at J; junction bases unmatched: 2. CDR3 in amino acids: CAISAGTSGTDTQYF. DNA for the CDR3: TGTGCCATCAGTGCCGGGACTAGCGGCACAGATACGCAGTATTTT.